Shown below are 6 T cell receptor beta chains from a single sample sequenced in a study of PD-L1 blockade in urothelial cancer. Sequencing used immunoSEQ multiplex PCR; TCRdb keeps in-frame clones, though not all of them. The sample contains tens of thousands of clones, roughly 80% of which appear only once. Sequenced here: PBMCs, sampled around atezolizumab (anti-PD-L1) treatment. The receptors stem from a man aged 65-85 years with urothelial cancer.

This clone was observed a handful of times. The rearrangement joins TRBV6-4 to TRBJ2-2, with 7 bases lining up with TRBD2. The CDR3 is 14 amino acids. Germline CDR1 reads MRHNA; CDR2 reads SNTAGT. V lost 2 bases to trimming and J lost 3 bases; unmatched junction nucleotides: 0. CDR3 in DNA: TGTGCCAGCAGTGACGGGAGGGACACCGGGGAGCTGTTTTTT. Encoded protein: CASSDGRDTGELFF.

The rearrangement joins TRBV11-3 to TRBJ2-1; TRBD2 agrees at 9 bases. The CDR3 is made up of 13 amino acids. Trimming removed 5 bases from V and 8 bases from J; junction bases left unmatched: 4. CDR1 is SGHNT and CDR2 is YENEEA in the germline V gene. The chain's CDR3 is CASSTTSGYEQFF. CDR3 bases: TGTGCCAGCAGCACCACTAGCGGGTATGAGCAGTTCTTC.

This chain uses TRBV28 with TRBJ2-7, with D maybe TRBD1 (7 bases). V gave up 5 bases and J gave up 5 bases, with 19 bases separating them. Germline V lookup: CDR1 MDHEN, CDR2 SYDVKM. This CDR3 is 15 amino acids long. CDR3 nucleotides: TGTGCCAGCAGTGGGGTCGGAGGGGGCAACGACGAGCAGTACTTC. It specifies CASSGVGGGNDEQYF.

In DNA, the CDR3 is TGTGCCAGCAGCGCGACTAGCGACCCCTACAATGAGCAGTTCTTC. Translation: CASSATSDPYNEQFF. This chain joins TRBV9 and TRBJ2-1; 8 bases line up with TRBD2. The CDR3 runs to 15 residues. V trimming: 3 bases; J trimming: 2 bases; junction bases outside the gene matches: 4. Germline V gives CDR1 SGDLS, CDR2 YYNGEE.

V and J are TRBV2 and TRBJ1-5; a possible D gene is TRBD1 (5 bases). CDR1 is SNHLY and CDR2 is FYNNEI in the germline V gene. CDR3 length: 15 residues. Trimming removed 3 bases from V and 7 bases from J, with 16 bases in between. The CDR3: CASSELRGARQPQHF. CDR3 sequence (DNA): TGTGCCAGCAGTGAGCTCCGCGGGGCACGGCAGCCCCAGCATTTT.

This sequence joins TRBV7-9 and TRBJ2-1, with 9 bases lining up with TRBD2. Germline values: CDR1 SEHNR, CDR2 FQNEAQ (reference sequence). J lost 6 bases, V lost 1 base, and 13 bases had no gene match. This CDR3 region has 18 residues. The CDR3 region is CASSLGLGGRAQFNEQFF. The CDR3 nucleotides read TGTGCCAGCAGCTTAGGCCTGGGCGGGAGGGCCCAGTTCAATGAGCAGTTCTTC. The full variable domain, in which reference TRBV7-9 and TRBJ2-1 provide the parts outside the CDR3, is DTGVSQNPRHKITKRGQNVTFRCDPISEHNRLYWYRQTLGQGPEFLTYFQNEAQLEKSRLLSDRFSAERPKGSFSTLEIQRTEQGDSAMYLCASSLGLGGRAQFNEQFFGPGTRLTVL.